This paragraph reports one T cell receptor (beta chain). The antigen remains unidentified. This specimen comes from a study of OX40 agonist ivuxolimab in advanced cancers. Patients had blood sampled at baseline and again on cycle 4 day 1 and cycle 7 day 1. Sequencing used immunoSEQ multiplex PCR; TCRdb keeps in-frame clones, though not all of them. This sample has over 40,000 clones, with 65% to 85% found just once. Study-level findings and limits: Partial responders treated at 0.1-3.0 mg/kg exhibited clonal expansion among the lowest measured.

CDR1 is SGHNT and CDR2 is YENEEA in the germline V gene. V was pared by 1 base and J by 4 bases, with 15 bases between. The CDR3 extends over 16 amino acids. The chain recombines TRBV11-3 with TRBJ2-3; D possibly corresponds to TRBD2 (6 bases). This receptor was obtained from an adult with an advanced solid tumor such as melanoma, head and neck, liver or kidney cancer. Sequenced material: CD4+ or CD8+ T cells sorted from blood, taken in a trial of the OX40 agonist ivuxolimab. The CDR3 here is CASSLGLGRRPDTQYF. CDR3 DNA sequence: TGTGCCAGCAGCTTAGGTTTGGGGAGGCGCCCAGATACGCAGTATTTT.